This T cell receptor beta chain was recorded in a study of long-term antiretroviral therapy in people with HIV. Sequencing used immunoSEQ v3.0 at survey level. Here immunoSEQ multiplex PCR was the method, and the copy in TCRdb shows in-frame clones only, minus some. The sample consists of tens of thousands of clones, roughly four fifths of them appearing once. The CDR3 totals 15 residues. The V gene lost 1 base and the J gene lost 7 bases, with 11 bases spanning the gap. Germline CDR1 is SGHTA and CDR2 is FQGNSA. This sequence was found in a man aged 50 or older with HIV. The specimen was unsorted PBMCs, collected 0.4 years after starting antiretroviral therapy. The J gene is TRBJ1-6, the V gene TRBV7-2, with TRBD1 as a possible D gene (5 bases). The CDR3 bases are TGTGCCAGCAGCTTAGGGGGGGGTTGGAATTCACCCCTCCACTTT. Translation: CASSLGGGWNSPLHF.